Below, 9 T cell receptor beta chains from the same sample are listed, as sequenced in a study of T cells in women clearing cervical HPV infection. The assay was immunoSEQ multiplex PCR, and TCRdb's table has in-frame clones only and misses some. The sample has under 35,000 clones. Sequenced: blood buffy coat. The receptors here all came from a woman aged 18-70 years with a cervical HPV16 infection that either progressed to CIN3+ or cleared (not recorded which).

Comments on this clone: Read sequence stops 3 residues before the CDR3 end, and the germline J gene provides the missing end. The rearrangement links TRBV5-1 to TRBJ1-6; 10 bases match TRBD1. The germline V gene has CDR1 SGHRS and CDR2 YFSETQ. Trimming at V came to 2 bases and at J to 9 bases, leaving 8 bases not matched to a gene. The CDR3 runs to 16 residues. The CDR3 sequence: CASSLRGDRGGSPLHF. CDR3 DNA (partial): TGCGCCAGCAGCTTACGAGGGGACAGGGGAGGTTCACCC.

Turning to this clone: The read is 3 residues too short to cover the CDR3 end, so that end is filled in from the germline J gene. This chain links TRBV5-4 with TRBJ2-5; D may be TRBD2 (5 bases). V was pared by 0 bases and J by 4 bases, with 13 bases between. The CDR3 has 15 residues. The germline V gene has CDR1 SGHNT and CDR2 YYREEE (reference sequence). CDR3 sequence: CASSLDRGVSETQYF. The sequenced CDR3 bases are TGTGCCAGCAGCTTGGACCGGGGAGTGTCAGAGACC.

Remarks on this clone: The observed sequence ends 3 residues before the CDR3 terminus, with the missing tail filled in from the germline J gene. J is TRBJ1-2 and V is TRBV2, with 10 positions matching TRBD1. J was trimmed by 4 bases and V by 6 bases; bases with no gene match: 8. CDR1 and CDR2 from the germline V gene are SNHLY and FYNNEI. The CDR3 consists of 15 residues. The DNA read from the CDR3 is TGTGCCAGCAGGTCAGACAGGGGGCCGGGCTATGGC. Residues: CASRSDRGPGYG. The whole CDR3 region reads CASRSDRGPGYGYTF.

Note on this clone: The read terminates 3 residues before the CDR3 end, so the remaining end is supplied by the germline J gene. The genes are TRBV14 and TRBJ2-3, with 7 bases lining up with TRBD1. This CDR3 comprises 19 residues. Germline CDR1 SGHDN, CDR2 FVKESK. With V trimmed by 0 bases and J by 3 bases, 15 bases remained unmatched. The DNA read from the CDR3 is TGTGCCAGCAGCCAAGACCCGGGACAGTCATTTTTCCTTACAGATACG. It encodes CASSQDPGQSFFLTDT. The whole CDR3 region reads CASSQDPGQSFFLTDTQYF.

Notes on this clone: The sequenced fragment ends 3 residues before the CDR3 boundary, so the rest is inferred from the germline J gene. The V and J genes are TRBV14 and TRBJ1-4, with TRBD1 matching 7 bases. This CDR3 region has 15 residues. The J segment lost 7 bases and the V segment lost 2 bases, leaving 7 bases of the junction unmatched. Germline CDR1 reads SGHDN; CDR2 reads FVKESK. The part of the CDR3 DNA that was read is TGTGCCAGCAGCCAAAGCTGGGACAGTGGTGAAAAA. Amino acid sequence: CASSQSWDSGEK. The whole CDR3 is CASSQSWDSGEKLFF.

On this clone itself: The CDR3 end lies 3 residues beyond the end of the read and is filled in from the germline J gene. The chain is built from TRBV20-1 and TRBJ1-1; tentatively, D is TRBD1 (5 bases). This CDR3 is built from 14 residues. CDR1 DFQATT and CDR2 SNEGSKA come from the germline V gene (reference sequence). Here the CDR3 reads CSARDRARTPQAFF. The DNA read from the CDR3 is TGCAGTGCTAGAGATCGTGCCCGGACACCCCAA.

As regards this clone: The read ends 3 residues before the CDR3 terminus; that terminus is restored from the germline J gene. This sequence joins TRBV18 and TRBJ1-1; 7 nucleotides align to TRBD1. Per the germline V gene, CDR1 is KGHSH and CDR2 is LQKENI. V was clipped by 8 bases and J by 4 bases; unmatched bases: 4. CDR3 size: 12 residues. The sequenced part of the CDR3 DNA is TGTGCCAGCCACGGGGACAGCACTGAA. Its translation is CASHGDSTE. The entire CDR3 protein reads CASHGDSTEAFF.

CDR3 sequence reads: CASSLAQVSSYEQYF. The sequenced part of the CDR3 DNA is TGTGCCAGCAGTTTGGCGCAGGTGAGCTCCTACGAG. The chain recombines TRBV28 with TRBJ2-7, with D uncertain. From the germline J gene comes the end of the CDR3, since the read stops 3 residues before it. V was shortened by 3 bases and J by 0 bases, with 12 bases between the two germline ends. Germline V CDR1 and CDR2: MDHEN, SYDVKM. CDR3 length equals 15 residues.

A note on this clone: The read finishes 3 residues shy of the CDR3 end, and the germline J gene is used to complete it. This rearrangement joins TRBV10-1 to TRBJ2-1; 12 bases map to TRBD2. Germline loops: CDR1 WNHNN, CDR2 SYGVQD (reference sequence). V gave up 3 bases and J gave up 6 bases; unmatched junction bases: 3. There are 15 residues in the CDR3. The CDR3: CASSDSTSGGNEQFF. The covered CDR3 bases are TGCGCCAGCAGTGATTCGACTAGCGGGGGCAATGAG.